Following are 32 T cell receptor beta chains from one sample sequenced in a study of shared clonotypes between healthy human individuals. Some clones are missing from TCRdb's copy, which holds only in-frame ones; the method was immunoSEQ multiplex PCR. This sample has about 1 million clones; about 74% occur once, and the top ten carry about 1.5%. What was sequenced was memory CD4+ T cells sorted from blood. Stated subset: CD45RA-negative fraction. These TCRs come from a man aged 18 to 29 in good health.

This chain joins TRBV25-1 and TRBJ2-2; D remains ambiguous. Germline CDR1 is MGHDK and CDR2 is SYGVNS. This CDR3 region has 13 residues. V was shortened by 2 bases and J by 7 bases, with 8 bases between the two germline ends. The CDR3 bases are TGTGCCAGCAGTGAACCGGGCGTCGGGGAGCTGTTTTTT. Its translation is CASSEPGVGELFF.

This chain links TRBV19 with TRBJ1-1, with D possibly matching TRBD1 (5 bases). Germline assignment: CDR1 LNHDA and CDR2 SQIVND (reference sequence). The CDR3 contains 15 residues. Trimming shortened V by 3 bases and J by 1 base, and 12 bases separated the two germline ends. The chain's CDR3 is CASSMGVERNTEAFF. Written as DNA, the CDR3 is TGTGCCAGTAGTATGGGGGTGGAAAGGAACACTGAAGCTTTCTTT.

This rearrangement joins TRBV29-1 to TRBJ1-1; perhaps TRBD1 as D (6 bases). Germline-derived CDR1 and CDR2 are SQVTM and ANQGSEA. V was pared by 5 bases and J by 3 bases, with 19 bases between. The CDR3 has 15 amino acids. Here the CDR3 reads CSVLNTGRSDTEAFF. CDR3 sequence (DNA): TGCAGCGTTCTCAACACAGGGAGGTCGGACACTGAAGCTTTCTTT.

This clone showed up many times. This clone may be a read error of a much larger clone one base away. This sample also contains other DNA sequences that code for the same CDR3. J is TRBJ1-2 and V is TRBV7-2; 9 bases agree with TRBD1. The CDR3 is 13 amino acids. The V gene end was trimmed by 6 bases and the J gene end by 6 bases; junction bases not matched to a gene: 5. Germline V gene sequence: CDR1 SGHTA, CDR2 FQGNSA. This chain's CDR3 is CASSPGQGNGYTF. The CDR3 DNA sequence: TGTGCCAGCAGTCCCGGACAGGGGAATGGCTACACCTTC.

The CDR3 DNA reads TGTGCCAGCGGAGACAGGGGGGGAATCTATGGCTACACCTTC. It encodes CASGDRGGIYGYTF. The chain is built from TRBV25-1 and TRBJ1-2; 9 bases are shared with TRBD1. This CDR3 region has 14 residues. Germline loops: CDR1 MGHDK, CDR2 SYGVNS. J gave up 4 bases and V 8 bases, and 8 bases lay outside the gene matches.

As regards this clone: Different DNA sequences within this sample yield the same CDR3. V is TRBV28 and J is TRBJ1-2; no firm D call. V dropped 4 bases and J dropped 8 bases, with 8 bases sitting between them. The CDR3 consists of 11 residues. Germline-derived CDR1 and CDR2 are MDHEN and SYDVKM. As DNA, the CDR3 is TGTGCCAGCAGTTCGGCGTACGGCTACACCTTC. Translated: CASSSAYGYTF.

The chain is built from TRBV7-9 and TRBJ2-6; 8 nucleotides align to TRBD1. The CDR3 is made up of 18 amino acids. Germline CDR1 reads SEHNR; CDR2 reads FQNEAQ (reference sequence). Trimming at V came to 1 base and at J to 1 base, leaving 6 bases not matched to a gene. CDR3: CASSLGTGSFSGANVLTF. The CDR3 DNA reads TGTGCCAGCAGCTTAGGGACAGGGAGTTTTTCTGGGGCCAACGTCCTGACTTTC.

The chain has TRBV27 and TRBJ2-1; maybe TRBD2 (5 bases). There are 15 residues in the CDR3. V lost 3 bases to trimming and J lost 8 bases, with 17 bases between them. From germline, CDR1 is MNHEY and CDR2 SMNVEV (reference sequence). The CDR3 protein is CASSFWRAGMDEQFF. The CDR3 nucleotides are TGTGCCAGCAGTTTTTGGCGGGCGGGCATGGATGAGCAGTTCTTC.

V and J are TRBV19 and TRBJ1-5, with D unclear. Germline loops: CDR1 LNHDA, CDR2 SQIVND (reference sequence). This CDR3 has 14 residues. The V end was cut by 7 bases, the J end by 1 base, with 11 bases between. The CDR3 nucleotides are TGTGCCAGTACGCCCGACGGAAGCAATCAGCCCCAGCATTTT. Residues: CASTPDGSNQPQHF. The whole variable domain, filled in from reference TRBV19 and TRBJ1-5, reads DGGITQSPKYLFRKEGQNVTLSCEQNLNHDAMYWYRQDPGQGLRLIYYSQIVNDFQKGDIAEGYSVSREKKESFPLTVTSAQKNPTAFYLCASTPDGSNQPQHFGDGTRLSIL.

This clone has just one count. This sequence joins TRBV5-8 and TRBJ2-7; D is unclear. The CDR3 totals 11 residues. V gave up 2 bases and J gave up 6 bases, with 6 bases separating them. Germline V lookup: CDR1 SGHTS, CDR2 YDEGEE. The CDR3 DNA reads TGTGCCAGCAGCTTATTTCTCGAGCAGTACTTC. The encoded protein is CASSLFLEQYF.

For the CDR3, the DNA is TGCGCCAGCAGCCAAGAGACAACACAAGAGACCCAGTACTTC. This sequence encodes CASSQETTQETQYF. The rearrangement uses TRBV4-1 and TRBJ2-5; D is unclear. Germline V gene sequence: CDR1 MGHRA, CDR2 YSYEKL. V was pared by 0 bases and J by 2 bases, with 7 bases between. The CDR3 consists of 14 residues.

Comments on this clone: Other DNA sequences from this sample encode an identical CDR3 as well. The chain carries TRBV5-6 and TRBJ1-1; the match to TRBD1 covers 11 bases. The germline gives CDR1 SGHDT, CDR2 YYEEEE. The V and J ends lost 4 bases and 1 base, in that order; junction bases with no gene match: 6. The CDR3 is made up of 16 amino acids. The CDR3 DNA follows: TGTGCCAGCAGCCCGGACAGGGGGCGCGGGAACACTGAAGCTTTCTTT. This codes for CASSPDRGRGNTEAFF. Full variable domain (rest looked up from reference TRBV5-6 and TRBJ1-1): DAGVTQSPTHLIKTRGQQVTLRCSPKSGHDTVSWYQQALGQGPQFIFQYYEEEERQRGNFPDRFSGHQFPNYSSELNVNALLLGDSALYLCASSPDRGRGNTEAFFGQGTRLTVV.

The V and J genes are TRBV18 and TRBJ2-2, with a possible D match to TRBD1 (5 bases). Germline CDR1 KGHSH, CDR2 LQKENI. CDR3 length: 16 residues. V was clipped by 0 bases and J by 2 bases, with 10 bases between them. The CDR3 DNA follows: TGTGCCAGCTCACCACCCTTCCAGGGAAACACCGGGGAGCTGTTTTTT. Amino acids: CASSPPFQGNTGELFF.

V usage is TRBV2 and J usage is TRBJ1-2, with D possibly matching TRBD1 (6 bases). CDR3 length equals 13 residues. The V and J ends lost 2 bases and 7 bases respectively, with 11 bases between them. CDR1 SNHLY and CDR2 FYNNEI come from the germline V gene. Here the CDR3 reads CASSERGAGGYTF. The CDR3 DNA reads as TGTGCCAGCAGTGAAAGGGGGGCGGGTGGCTACACCTTC.

As regards this clone: Other DNA sequences in the sample encode the same CDR3. V usage is TRBV5-6 and J usage is TRBJ2-2; D call uncertain. The V end lost 4 bases, the J end lost 6 bases, and 10 bases lay between the germline ends. Germline V lookup: CDR1 SGHDT, CDR2 YYEEEE. CDR3 size: 13 residues. CDR3 DNA: TGTGCCAGCAGCCTGGGAAGGGCCGGGGAGCTGTTTTTT. Translated, it gives CASSLGRAGELFF.

Many counts were recorded for this clone. The CDR3 sequence: CASSLERTSGSRSTDTQYF. The CDR3 DNA sequence: TGTGCCAGCAGCTTAGAAAGGACTAGCGGGAGTAGGAGCACAGATACGCAGTATTTT. This chain links TRBV11-2 with TRBJ2-3, with TRBD2 matching 13 bases. Trimming at V came to 0 bases and at J to 0 bases, leaving 6 bases not matched to a gene. The CDR3 sequence is 19 residues long. Germline values: CDR1 SGHAT, CDR2 FQNNGV.

With respect to this clone: This sample also contains other DNA sequences that code for the same CDR3. The gene calls are TRBV2 and TRBJ2-3; D call uncertain. The CDR3 runs 13 residues. In germline, CDR1 is SNHLY, CDR2 FYNNEI. Trimming removed 8 bases at V and 2 bases at J, with 11 bases between. As DNA, the CDR3 is TGTGCCAGCCTGACGGAGTTCACAGATACGCAGTATTTT. It specifies CASLTEFTDTQYF.

V is TRBV11-2 and J is TRBJ1-5, with TRBD1 as a possible D gene (6 bases). This CDR3 spans 15 amino acids. Trimming removed 1 base from V and 2 bases from J, with 9 bases in between. The germline V gene has CDR1 SGHAT and CDR2 FQNNGV. The CDR3 region is CASSLGDKGNQPQHF. The CDR3 DNA reads TGTGCCAGCAGCTTAGGGGACAAAGGCAATCAGCCCCAGCATTTT.

The V and J genes are TRBV4-1 and TRBJ1-4; TRBD1 matches at 9 bases. Germline V gene lookup returns CDR1 MGHRA and CDR2 YSYEKL. The CDR3 covers 16 residues. The J segment lost 7 bases and the V segment lost 0 bases, leaving 6 bases of the junction unmatched. In nucleotides, the CDR3 is TGCGCCAGCAGCCAAGACACAGGGGGCGCCCCTGAAAAACTGTTTTTT. The encoded protein is CASSQDTGGAPEKLFF.

This clone was recorded once. The chain has TRBV6-5 and TRBJ2-2; 8 bases map to TRBD1. V was clipped by 11 bases and J by 6 bases; unmatched bases: 8. There are 13 residues in the CDR3. Germline V lookup: CDR1 MNHEY, CDR2 SVGAGI. The CDR3 reads CAVGTGGAGELFF. Written as DNA, the CDR3 is TGTGCCGTTGGGACAGGAGGGGCCGGGGAGCTGTTTTTT.

The chain recombines TRBV7-8 with TRBJ2-1; 7 nucleotides align to TRBD2. The CDR3 runs to 16 residues. With 7 bases clipped from V and 2 bases from J, the junction kept 11 bases outside the gene matches. Germline CDR1 and CDR2: SGHVS and FQNEAQ. CDR3 protein: CASTRRASGAYNEQFF. The CDR3 region has the DNA TGTGCCAGCACCCGTCGCGCTAGCGGAGCCTACAATGAGCAGTTCTTC.

There are a few counts of this clone. The chain is built from TRBV6-1 and TRBJ2-3; the D call may be TRBD1 or TRBD2 (5 bases each). The germline V gene encodes CDR1 MNHNS and CDR2 SASEGT. V dropped 6 bases and J dropped 1 base, with 14 bases sitting between them. This CDR3 has 15 residues. CDR3 region: CASRTGAGGTDTQYF. The CDR3 DNA reads as TGTGCCAGCAGAACCGGGGCCGGCGGCACAGATACGCAGTATTTT.

This sequence joins TRBV30 and TRBJ1-2; 8 positions match TRBD1. The CDR3 contains 13 residues. Trimming at V came to 2 bases and at J to 8 bases, leaving 7 bases not matched to a gene. Germline lookup yields CDR1 GTSNPN and CDR2 SVGIG (reference sequence). The CDR3 is CAWSQQGGIGYTF. The DNA for the CDR3 is TGTGCCTGGAGTCAACAGGGGGGCATCGGCTACACCTTC.

This chain uses TRBV27 with TRBJ1-5, with D hard to call. The CDR3 loop spans 13 amino acids. Germline V gives CDR1 MNHEY, CDR2 SMNVEV (reference sequence). V was shortened by 6 bases and J by 4 bases, with 10 bases between the two germline ends. In DNA, the CDR3 is TGTGCCAGCAGCCCGAACGGTAATCAGCCCCAGCATTTT. Protein product: CASSPNGNQPQHF.

About this clone: Other DNA sequences within the sample encode an identical CDR3. V usage is TRBV7-2 and J usage is TRBJ2-7; D remains unclear. Germline V lookup: CDR1 SGHTA, CDR2 FQGNSA. The CDR3 sequence is 13 residues long. V lost 1 base to trimming and J lost 4 bases, with 8 bases between them. The CDR3 here is CASSLVGGYEQYF. DNA for the CDR3: TGTGCCAGCAGCTTAGTAGGTGGATACGAGCAGTACTTC.

This clone turned up a few times. The V call is TRBV5-1, the J call TRBJ1-4; possible D gene TRBD1, 5 bases. Germline V gives CDR1 SGHRS, CDR2 YFSETQ. The CDR3 is made up of 16 amino acids. V was shortened by 4 bases and J by 1 base, with 14 bases between the two germline ends. DNA for the CDR3: TGCGCCAGCAGCAGCCTCGGCGGGGGAACTAATGAAAAACTGTTTTTT. This codes for CASSSLGGGTNEKLFF.

The V and J genes are TRBV18 and TRBJ2-7, with TRBD2 as a possible D gene (7 bases). CDR3 length: 17 residues. The V gene lost 0 bases and the J gene lost 1 base, with 16 bases spanning the gap. Germline values: CDR1 KGHSH, CDR2 LQKENI. In nucleotides, the CDR3 is TGTGCCAGCTCACCACCCGAGGGGGGGTCGACGTCCTACGAGCAGTACTTC. Protein: CASSPPEGGSTSYEQYF.

The genes are TRBV7-9 and TRBJ2-7, with TRBD2 matching 7 bases. The V gene's germline CDR1 is SEHNR and CDR2 FQNEAQ (reference sequence). CDR3 length: 12 residues. V dropped 4 bases and J dropped 5; count of bases not matched to a gene: 2. The CDR3, as DNA: TGTGCCAGCAGCTGGGCGGGGGACGAGCAGTACTTC. This sequence encodes CASSWAGDEQYF.

The CDR3 DNA reads as TGCAGTGCTATAGGGGATGATGGCTACACCTTC. It codes for CSAIGDDGYTF. The J gene is TRBJ1-2, the V gene TRBV20-1; a possible D gene is TRBD1 (5 bases). The CDR3 covers 11 residues. Trimming removed 4 bases from V and 6 bases from J, with 9 bases in between. The germline CDR1 and CDR2 sequences are DFQATT and SNEGSKA (reference sequence).

This clone was seen ten or more times. J is TRBJ1-6 and V is TRBV21-1; the D segment call TRBD1 is taken from the table without a DNA check. TRBV21-1 is listed as a pseudogene. CDR3 length: 18 residues. The CDR3 region is CASSRPGQGASRISPLHF. CDR3 DNA sequence: TGTGCCAGCAGCAGACCGGGACAGGGGGCCAGTCGGATTTCACCCCTCCACTTT.

Comments on this clone: This CDR3 is also generated by other DNA sequences in the sample. The J gene is TRBJ2-3, the V gene TRBV27; D gene unclear. Germline CDR1 is MNHEY and CDR2 is SMNVEV (reference sequence). With 2 bases removed from V and 0 bases from J, the gap between germline ends came to 9 bases. This CDR3 spans 15 amino acids. The CDR3 DNA reads as TGTGCCAGCAGTTTAGGTCGCAGAAGCACAGATACGCAGTATTTT. Translated: CASSLGRRSTDTQYF.

The chain joins TRBV7-9 to TRBJ2-3; either TRBD1 or TRBD2 may supply D (5 bases each). The V end lost 5 bases, the J end lost 2 bases, and 20 bases lay between the germline ends. This CDR3 has 17 residues. CDR1 and CDR2 (germline): SEHNR, FQNEAQ (reference sequence). The CDR3 reads CASSLEIGAGPTDTQYF. The DNA for the CDR3 is TGTGCCAGCAGCCTCGAGATCGGGGCCGGTCCCACAGATACGCAGTATTTT.